Each of the 22 T cell receptor beta chains below was sequenced from the same sample in a study of radiotherapy plus CTLA-4 blockade in lung cancer. Profiled with immunoSEQ multiplex PCR; TCRdb holds only in-frame clones, not every one. This table has roughly 32,000 clones, approximately 70% appearing once. This material consisted of peripheral blood, taken from a patient treated with radiotherapy plus ipilimumab. The receptors come from a human donor with non-small cell lung cancer who had stable disease on radiotherapy plus ipilimumab.

The V call is TRBV18, the J call TRBJ2-7; possible D gene TRBD1, 5 bases. Trimming removed 1 base from V and 7 bases from J, with 11 bases in between. The germline gives CDR1 KGHSH, CDR2 LQKENI. This CDR3 spans 13 amino acids. CDR3 DNA sequence: TGTGCCAGCTCACCACAGACAGCTCGGGAGCAGTACTTC. This translates into CASSPQTAREQYF.

This clone was counted between two and nine times. Other DNA sequences from this sample encode an identical CDR3 as well. The CDR3 DNA follows: TGTGCCAGCAGCACCGGGACAGAGAACACTGAAGCTTTCTTT. As protein: CASSTGTENTEAFF. The rearrangement uses TRBV7-9 and TRBJ1-1; 7 bases are shared with TRBD1. CDR3 length: 14 amino acids. V shed 5 bases and J 1 base; nucleotides not matched to a gene: 4. Germline CDR1 is SEHNR and CDR2 is FQNEAQ (reference sequence). Combining the CDR3 with reference TRBV7-9 and TRBJ1-1 gives the whole variable domain DTGVSQNPRHKITKRGQNVTFRCDPISEHNRLYWYRQTLGQGPEFLTYFQNEAQLEKSRLLSDRFSAERPKGSFSTLEIQRTEQGDSAMYLCASSTGTENTEAFFGQGTRLTVV.

J is TRBJ1-3 and V is TRBV18, with a possible D match to TRBD1 (5 bases). Per the germline V gene, CDR1 is KGHSH and CDR2 is LQKENI. V gave up 4 bases and J gave up 0 bases, with 16 bases separating them. The CDR3 consists of 17 residues. This chain's CDR3 is CASSLEPGGFSGNTIYF. CDR3 nucleotides: TGTGCCAGCTCACTCGAGCCGGGGGGTTTCTCTGGAAACACCATATATTTT.

The rearrangement links TRBV19 to TRBJ1-1; no firm D call. The CDR3 consists of 13 residues. Germline loops: CDR1 LNHDA, CDR2 SQIVND (reference sequence). Trimming removed 1 base at V and 3 bases at J, with 6 bases between. The CDR3 reads CASSIASDTEAFF. The CDR3 coding sequence is TGTGCCAGTAGTATAGCCAGTGACACTGAAGCTTTCTTT.

V usage is TRBV19 and J usage is TRBJ2-5; the D gene could be TRBD1 or TRBD2 (5 bases each). Germline V gives CDR1 LNHDA, CDR2 SQIVND (reference sequence). The CDR3 extends over 15 amino acids. V was cut by 6 bases and J by 3 bases, with 17 bases left in between. CDR3 coding DNA: TGTGCCAGTAGGCCGACCGGGACCTTGGAAGAGACCCAGTACTTC. It codes for CASRPTGTLEETQYF.

This clone was recorded a few times. The chain is built from TRBV9 and TRBJ2-1, with 8 positions matching TRBD1. Germline V gene sequence: CDR1 SGDLS, CDR2 YYNGEE. V shed 7 bases and J 3 bases; nucleotides not matched to a gene: 6. CDR3 length: 14 amino acids. The chain's CDR3 is CASGKDRVYNEQFF. In nucleotides, the CDR3 is TGTGCCAGCGGCAAGGACAGGGTCTACAATGAGCAGTTCTTC.

The chain couples TRBV27 to TRBJ2-4; 8 bases map to TRBD2. Per germline, CDR1 MNHEY and CDR2 SMNVEV (reference sequence). The CDR3 has 13 amino acids. V trimming: 3 bases; J trimming: 6 bases; junction bases outside the gene matches: 1. The CDR3 DNA is TGTGCCAGCAGTTTCGGGGGGGGAAACATTCAGTACTTC. Translation: CASSFGGGNIQYF.

Comment on this clone: Other DNA variants within this sample encode the same CDR3. This chain joins TRBV7-2 and TRBJ2-2; the D gene is possibly TRBD2 (5 bases). CDR3 length equals 15 residues. CDR1 and CDR2 from the germline V gene are SGHTA and FQGNSA. Trimming shortened V by 5 bases and J by 2 bases, and 12 bases separated the two germline ends. CDR3 in DNA: TGTGCCAGCAGCGCGACGGGGTTAAACACCGGGGAGCTGTTTTTT. Translated: CASSATGLNTGELFF.

This rearrangement joins TRBV2 to TRBJ2-5, with D tentatively TRBD1 (6 bases). This CDR3 is built from 14 residues. The V and J ends lost 7 bases and 5 bases respectively, with 17 bases between them. Germline loops: CDR1 SNHLY, CDR2 FYNNEI. The CDR3 region is CASKLRDTPETQYF. DNA for the CDR3: TGTGCCAGCAAACTCCGGGACACCCCGGAGACCCAGTACTTC. Together with reference TRBV2 and TRBJ2-5, the CDR3 gives the full variable domain: EPEVTQTPSHQVTQMGQEVILRCVPISNHLYFYWYRQILGQKVEFLVSFYNNEISEKSEIFDDQFSVERPDGSNFTLKIRSTKLEDSAMYFCASKLRDTPETQYFGPGTRLLVL.

J is TRBJ1-5 and V is TRBV5-6; D remains unclear. The CDR3 length is 15 residues. Between the trimmed V and J ends, which lost 3 bases and 5 bases, there was a span of 15 bases. Germline CDR1 reads SGHDT; CDR2 reads YYEEEE. CDR3 protein: CASSSWGRRDQPQHF. The CDR3 DNA is TGTGCCAGCAGCTCTTGGGGTAGACGGGATCAGCCCCAGCATTTT.

The chain is built from TRBV28 and TRBJ2-7, with 12 bases aligning to TRBD2. The length of the CDR3 is 14 residues. V gave up 8 bases and J gave up 0 bases; unmatched junction bases: 2. CDR1 is MDHEN and CDR2 is SYDVKM in the germline V gene. In DNA form, the CDR3 reads TGTGCCAGCCGGGGACTAGCGGGCTCCTACGAGCAGTACTTC. Translating gives CASRGLAGSYEQYF. Using reference TRBV28 and TRBJ2-7 for the parts outside the CDR3, the full variable domain is DVKVTQSSRYLVKRTGEKVFLECVQDMDHENMFWYRQDPGLGLRLIYFSYDVKMKEKGDIPEGYSVSREKKERFSLILESASTNQTSMYLCASRGLAGSYEQYFGPGTRLTVT.

The chain combines TRBV28 with TRBJ1-2; D may be TRBD1 (6 bases). CDR1 is MDHEN and CDR2 is SYDVKM in the germline V gene. The CDR3 runs to 16 residues. Trimming shortened V by 5 bases and J by 3 bases, and 19 bases separated the two germline ends. This chain's CDR3 is CASSPYRSRGDYGYTF. The CDR3 DNA reads TGTGCCAGCAGTCCCTATAGGAGTAGGGGGGACTATGGCTACACCTTC.

The chain employs TRBV6-5 and TRBJ1-2; 10 nucleotides align to TRBD1. CDR3 size: 13 residues. The J segment lost 7 bases and the V segment lost 7 bases, leaving 6 bases of the junction unmatched. Germline CDR1 MNHEY, CDR2 SVGAGI. CDR3 DNA: TGTGCCAGCAATACGGGACAGGGGCTTGGCTACACCTTC. Amino acids: CASNTGQGLGYTF.

The rearrangement links TRBV5-4 to TRBJ2-1; D is possibly TRBD1 (5 bases). The CDR3 is 17 residues long. Deletions cut 0 bases from V and 4 bases from J, with 17 bases between. Germline assignment: CDR1 SGHNT and CDR2 YYREEE (reference sequence). In nucleotides, the CDR3 is TGTGCCAGCAGCTTGGGAGGTCGAAGCACAGGATACAATGAGCAGTTCTTC. Translation: CASSLGGRSTGYNEQFF. Full variable domain (missing parts from reference TRBV5-4 and TRBJ2-1): ETGVTQSPTHLIKTRGQQVTLRCSSQSGHNTVSWYQQALGQGPQFIFQYYREEENGRGNFPPRFSGLQFPNYSSELNVNALELDDSALYLCASSLGGRSTGYNEQFFGPGTRLTVL.

The J gene is TRBJ1-5, the V gene TRBV4-3; D call uncertain. CDR1 is LGHNA, CDR2 YSLEER, per germline. The CDR3 extends over 18 amino acids. Between the trimmed V and J ends, which lost 3 bases and 1 base, there was a span of 19 bases. The CDR3 sequence: CASSQELNFGISNQPQHF. CDR3 nucleotide sequence: TGCGCCAGCAGCCAGGAACTAAACTTTGGCATCAGCAATCAGCCCCAGCATTTT.

The V call is TRBV28, the J call TRBJ1-5; maybe TRBD1 (5 bases). CDR3 length: 15 amino acids. Germline lookup yields CDR1 MDHEN and CDR2 SYDVKM. The V end lost 5 bases, the J end lost 4 bases, and 15 bases lay between the germline ends. The chain's CDR3 is CASSPRRPGNQPQHF. The CDR3 DNA reads as TGTGCCAGCAGTCCCCGGAGGCCAGGGAATCAGCCCCAGCATTTT.

This sequence joins TRBV29-1 and TRBJ2-2; TRBD2 is a possible D gene (5 bases). Germline assignment: CDR1 SQVTM and CDR2 ANQGSEA. V lost 4 bases to trimming and J lost 8 bases, with 14 bases between them. The CDR3 loop spans 13 amino acids. The CDR3 reads CSVGLAGRGELFF. The CDR3 DNA reads TGCAGCGTTGGCCTCGCGGGCCGGGGGGAGCTGTTTTTT.

DNA for the CDR3: TGTGCCAGTAGTAACCTAGCGGGACGTTCGGGGGCCAACGTCCTGACTTTC. Encoded protein: CASSNLAGRSGANVLTF. V and J are TRBV19 and TRBJ2-6; 9 bases agree with TRBD2. Trimming took 4 bases from V and 4 from J; bases not matched to a gene: 8. Germline assignment: CDR1 LNHDA and CDR2 SQIVND (reference sequence). The CDR3 extends over 17 amino acids. Complete variable domain (other parts from reference TRBV19 and TRBJ2-6): DGGITQSPKYLFRKEGQNVTLSCEQNLNHDAMYWYRQDPGQGLRLIYYSQIVNDFQKGDIAEGYSVSREKKESFPLTVTSAQKNPTAFYLCASSNLAGRSGANVLTFGAGSRLTVL.

The chain carries TRBV2 and TRBJ1-6, with D possibly matching TRBD1 (5 bases). The germline gives CDR1 SNHLY, CDR2 FYNNEI. V was trimmed by 2 bases and J by 6 bases, leaving 14 bases between them. This CDR3 comprises 16 residues. The CDR3 reads CASSENRPRGNSPLHF. DNA of the CDR3: TGTGCCAGCAGTGAAAACAGGCCCCGGGGTAATTCACCCCTCCACTTT.

The chain recombines TRBV5-1 with TRBJ2-7; D tentatively fits TRBD1 or TRBD2 (5 bases each). Trimming stripped 4 bases from V and 2 bases from J, with 19 bases between. CDR1 SGHRS and CDR2 YFSETQ come from the germline V gene. The CDR3 extends over 16 amino acids. CDR3 sequence reads: CASSASAGTGTYEQYF. The CDR3, as DNA: TGCGCCAGCAGCGCTTCCGCCGGGACGGGAACCTACGAGCAGTACTTC.

V usage is TRBV6-7 and J usage is TRBJ2-7; TRBD2 agrees at 7 bases. TRBV6-7 counts as an open reading frame of uncertain function. Trimming at V came to 3 bases and at J to 5 bases, leaving 10 bases not matched to a gene. The CDR3 covers 15 residues. The CDR3 DNA sequence: TGTGCCAGCAGTTATTTCCCCCGGCGGGAGAACGAGCAGTACTTC. As protein: CASSYFPRRENEQYF.

The chain has TRBV5-4 and TRBJ2-7, with D possibly TRBD1 on 7 matching bases. The CDR3 covers 15 residues. CDR1 SGHNT and CDR2 YYREEE come from the germline V gene (reference sequence). V was shortened by 4 bases and J by 0 bases, with 14 bases between the two germline ends. This chain's CDR3 is CASSGGTAFSYEQYF. Here the CDR3 DNA reads TGTGCCAGCAGCGGGGGGACAGCCTTCTCCTACGAGCAGTACTTC.